The rows below give T cell receptor beta chains drawn from one sample of a study of cytomegalovirus exposure and HLA in healthy donors. Generated by immunoSEQ multiplex PCR, the TCRdb table keeps only in-frame clones and is missing some. The sample lists about 150,000 clones; around 83% were seen once. The source material was PBMCs. These receptors were obtained from a woman between 18 and 29 years old in good health and CMV-seronegative. CDR3s include the opening cysteine and the closing phenylalanine or tryptophan. Each record gives: J gene, V gene, CDR3 protein.

TRBJ2-7 TRBV9 CASSVEGQVGGEQYF
TRBJ1-3 TRBV27 CASSFGGIGNTIYF
TRBJ2-2 TRBV5-1 CASSLAGNTGELFF
TRBJ1-6 TRBV6-5 CASSGTGGRHSPLHF
TRBJ1-4 TRBV7-9 CASSPSTRLTNEKLFF
TRBJ2-3 TRBV9 CASTRQGVADTQYF
TRBJ2-7 TRBV7-2 CASSPARGEQYF
TRBJ1-3 TRBV27 CASGWDSGNTIYF
TRBJ2-7 TRBV6-5 CASSYYGLGAEQYF
TRBJ2-1 TRBV28 CASRRQGAAGNEQFF
TRBJ2-1 TRBV6-6 CASSPILAGGYNEQFF
TRBJ2-1 TRBV11-2 CASSLVIPLSYNEQFF
TRBJ2-7 TRBV18 CASSPGVAGAYEQYF
TRBJ2-5 TRBV28 CASSSTGTPQETQYF
TRBJ2-3 TRBV9 CASSGRGATDTQYF
TRBJ2-7 TRBV9 CASSPSGRLSYEQYF
TRBJ1-6 TRBV7-9 CSSSPPGQGTSPLHF
TRBJ2-1 TRBV6-5 CASSRGNEQFF
TRBJ2-3 TRBV2 CASSDEGGGDTQYF
TRBJ2-5 TRBV11-2 CASSEHWTSQETQYF
TRBJ1-1 TRBV6-5 CASTAIPSGNTEAFF
TRBJ2-7 TRBV28 CASSPASGTGGREQYF
TRBJ1-1 TRBV2 CASSAGANTEAFF
TRBJ1-1 TRBV5-1 CASSLGQANTEAFF
TRBJ2-7 TRBV7-9 CASSSAGAAHEQYF
TRBJ2-2 TRBV9 CASSTPSGGAVTGELFF
TRBJ1-2 TRBV19 CASSKGPRSGYTF
TRBJ1-4 TRBV6-5 CASSHNGQGREKLFF
TRBJ1-4 TRBV7-9 CASSHVQGVNEKLFF
TRBJ2-7 TRBV9 CASNEGGASYEQYF
TRBJ1-1 TRBV6-6 CASSYPAGRTEAFF
TRBJ2-7 TRBV7-2 CASSLNGGGYEQYF
TRBJ2-7 TRBV5-8 CASRLQGRRNF
TRBJ1-4 TRBV6-5 CASSYPADRGLKLFF
NA TRBV7-6 CASSFGSAGTYEQYF
TRBJ1-1 TRBV7-2 CASSPGQGRTEAFF
TRBJ1-5 TRBV30 CAWARGPSNQPQHF
TRBJ2-7 TRBV30 CAWSVGRGGYEQYF
TRBJ1-1 TRBV6-6 CASSRAGMNTEAFF
TRBJ1-5 TRBV5-1 CASSSTGGAGQPQHF
TRBJ1-1 TRBV19 CASLNRGGTEAFF
TRBJ1-4 TRBV19 CASTRQANEKLFF
TRBJ2-3 TRBV21-1 CASSKEQGVADTQYF
TRBJ1-5 TRBV6-1 CASTRGNQPQHF
TRBJ2-2 TRBV7-2 CASSRDSQNTGELFF
TRBJ1-2 TRBV5-4 CASSSQGARYGYTF
TRBJ1-2 TRBV30 CAWEVRDRGYGYTF
TRBJ1-5 TRBV5-5 CASSWDRDQPQHF
TRBJ2-2 TRBV28 CASSAYGELFF